Each of the 26 T cell receptor beta chains below was sequenced from the same sample in a study of radiotherapy plus CTLA-4 blockade in lung cancer. This table comes from immunoSEQ multiplex PCR, and its TCRdb copy is limited to in-frame clones, with some not included. The sample records 34,000 or so clones, around 70% being singletons. The sequencing here drew on peripheral blood, taken from a patient treated with radiotherapy plus ipilimumab. All receptors come from a human donor with non-small cell lung cancer that progressed on radiotherapy plus ipilimumab.

The rearrangement uses TRBV19 and TRBJ2-1; 11 bases match TRBD2. The CDR3 runs 15 residues. Germline lookup yields CDR1 LNHDA and CDR2 SQIVND (reference sequence). V shed 4 bases and J 7 bases; nucleotides not matched to a gene: 6. The CDR3 DNA is TGTGCCAGTAGTAGGGCTAGCGGGAGGATGAATGAGCAGTTCTTC. The encoded protein is CASSRASGRMNEQFF.

In its sample, this clone was seen a few times. The chain recombines TRBV19 with TRBJ2-7, with 10 bases fitting TRBD1. CDR1 is LNHDA, CDR2 SQIVND, per germline (reference sequence). After removal of 5 bases from V and 5 bases from J, the junction contained 6 bases not matched to a gene. The CDR3 spans 14 residues. The CDR3 DNA reads TGTGCCAGTAGTGACCGGGACAGGGGTCACGAGCAGTACTTC. Protein: CASSDRDRGHEQYF.

J is TRBJ2-7 and V is TRBV14; D possibly matches TRBD1 or TRBD2 (5 bases each). Germline assignment: CDR1 SGHDN and CDR2 FVKESK. CDR3 length equals 16 residues. The ends were cut back, 0 bases at V and 0 bases at J, with 12 bases in the middle. CDR3 DNA sequence: TGTGCCAGCAGCCAAGATGGGGGATACTACTCCTACGAGCAGTACTTC. Translation gives CASSQDGGYYSYEQYF.

The chain has TRBV10-3 and TRBJ2-4; no reliable D call. The CDR3 extends over 13 amino acids. Germline V lookup: CDR1 ENHRY, CDR2 SYGVKD. Trimming shortened V by 0 bases and J by 3 bases, and 3 bases separated the two germline ends. The CDR3 DNA reads TGTGCCATCAGTGAGTCCGGCAAAAACATTCAGTACTTC. Amino acid sequence: CAISESGKNIQYF.

This clone came up once. The chain combines TRBV28 with TRBJ1-2; the match to TRBD1 covers 12 bases. The CDR3 has 19 residues. The V and J ends lost 2 bases and 3 bases, in that order; junction bases with no gene match: 13. The germline gives CDR1 MDHEN, CDR2 SYDVKM. CDR3 coding DNA: TGTGCCAGCAGTTTAAGGTTTTGGGACAGGGGGCGCCGGGACTATGGCTACACCTTC. Its translation is CASSLRFWDRGRRDYGYTF.

The chain employs TRBV4-1 and TRBJ2-3; D not certain. Germline V gene data show CDR1 as MGHRA and CDR2 as YSYEKL. CDR3 length: 16 amino acids. Trimming left V 1 base short and J 4 bases short, with 15 bases between. CDR3 residues: CASSQGIGTSADTQYF. CDR3 bases: TGCGCCAGCAGCCAAGGTATCGGCACGTCCGCAGATACGCAGTATTTT.

This clone was seen more than once but under ten times. The rearrangement joins TRBV27 to TRBJ1-1; 8 bases agree with TRBD1. Germline-derived CDR1 and CDR2 are MNHEY and SMNVEV (reference sequence). The CDR3 consists of 14 residues. Trimming removed 2 bases from V and 5 bases from J; junction bases left unmatched: 4. Written as DNA, the CDR3 is TGTGCCAGCAGTTTAACGACAGGGGAGACTGAAGCTTTCTTT. The encoded protein is CASSLTTGETEAFF.

The rearrangement uses TRBV7-2 and TRBJ1-4; 10 bases map to TRBD1. The germline V gene encodes CDR1 SGHTA and CDR2 FQGNSA. The CDR3 sequence is 18 residues long. The J segment lost 6 bases and the V segment lost 5 bases, leaving 15 bases of the junction unmatched. The CDR3 spells CASSPGGTGELVDEKLFF. The CDR3 nucleotides are TGTGCCAGCAGCCCGGGGGGGACAGGGGAGTTGGTGGATGAAAAACTGTTTTTT.

This chain's CDR3 is CASSLEGAYSGANVLTF. The CDR3 DNA is TGTGCCAGCAGCTTAGAAGGGGCCTACTCTGGGGCCAACGTCCTGACTTTC. The rearrangement links TRBV11-2 to TRBJ2-6, with D possibly being TRBD1 (5 bases). V lost 0 bases to trimming and J lost 0 bases, with 9 bases between them. Germline CDR1 reads SGHAT; CDR2 reads FQNNGV. The CDR3 consists of 17 residues. Full variable domain (rest looked up from reference TRBV11-2 and TRBJ2-6): EAGVAQSPRYKIIEKRQSVAFWCNPISGHATLYWYQQILGQGPKLLIQFQNNGVVDDSQLPKDRFSAERLKGVDSTLKIQPAKLEDSAVYLCASSLEGAYSGANVLTFGAGSRLTVL.

The rearrangement joins TRBV11-2 to TRBJ2-7, with D possibly being TRBD2 (6 bases). V dropped 4 bases and J dropped 2 bases, with 15 bases sitting between them. CDR1 is SGHAT, CDR2 FQNNGV, per germline. This CDR3 comprises 15 residues. The CDR3 DNA follows: TGTGCCAGCAGCTCATCCTGGCGGGGCCCCTACGAGCAGTACTTC. Translated, it gives CASSSSWRGPYEQYF.

The J gene is TRBJ2-2, the V gene TRBV10-3; 8 bases line up with TRBD1. Trimming cost V 11 bases and J 6 bases; bases outside gene matches: 8. This CDR3 contains 13 residues. The germline V gene encodes CDR1 ENHRY and CDR2 SYGVKD. Here the CDR3 DNA reads TGTGCCGTCGGACAGGGCGGTTCCGGGGAGCTGTTTTTT. Translation: CAVGQGGSGELFF.

This clone was observed a few times. This chain uses TRBV19 with TRBJ2-3, with D possibly being TRBD1 (5 bases). CDR3 length equals 17 residues. Germline values: CDR1 LNHDA, CDR2 SQIVND (reference sequence). The germline V and J ends were trimmed by 0 bases and 2 bases, with 15 bases remaining between them. CDR3 residues: CASSIDWADTYTDTQYF. The CDR3, as DNA: TGTGCCAGTAGTATAGATTGGGCGGACACCTACACAGATACGCAGTATTTT.

This chain connects TRBV9 to TRBJ1-1; D gene ambiguous. The germline V gene has CDR1 SGDLS and CDR2 YYNGEE. V lost 2 bases and J lost 1, with 12 bases in between. This CDR3 is built from 15 residues. The CDR3 sequence: CASSVSSTSNTEAFF. CDR3 DNA sequence: TGTGCCAGCAGCGTTTCGTCGACATCGAACACTGAAGCTTTCTTT.

The chain has TRBV6-5 and TRBJ1-2; D gene uncertain. Trimming stripped 0 bases from V and 3 bases from J, with 8 bases between. There are 14 residues in the CDR3. CDR1 and CDR2 from the germline V gene are MNHEY and SVGAGI. The CDR3 loop reads CASSYSGFHYGYTF. In DNA, the CDR3 is TGTGCCAGCAGTTACTCGGGGTTTCACTATGGCTACACCTTC.

This clone occurred once. J is TRBJ2-7 and V is TRBV28; 7 bases are shared with TRBD2. Unmatched junction bases numbered 4, after V lost 3 bases and J lost 2 bases. This CDR3 is built from 14 residues. Germline V gives CDR1 MDHEN, CDR2 SYDVKM. The CDR3 DNA reads TGTGCCAGCAGTTTCACTAGCGAAACCTACGAGCAGTACTTC. It is translated as CASSFTSETYEQYF.

This clone was counted a single time. J is TRBJ2-1 and V is TRBV28; D remains ambiguous. V gave up 5 bases and J gave up 4 bases, with 3 bases separating them. CDR3 length equals 11 residues. CDR1 is MDHEN, CDR2 SYDVKM, per germline. The CDR3 loop reads CASSLYNEQFF. The CDR3 DNA sequence: TGTGCCAGCAGTCTTTACAATGAGCAGTTCTTC.

The J gene is TRBJ2-2, the V gene TRBV18; no reliable D call. The ends were cut back, 1 base at V and 0 bases at J, with 12 bases in the middle. This CDR3 has 17 residues. Germline V gene sequence: CDR1 KGHSH, CDR2 LQKENI. The DNA of the CDR3 is TGTGCCAGCTCACCACGCTCAGCACAAGCGAACACCGGGGAGCTGTTTTTT. It translates to CASSPRSAQANTGELFF.

The CDR3 nucleotides read TGTGCCAGCAGTTTACTCGCCCGTAACTATGGCTACACCTTC. Its protein product is CASSLLARNYGYTF. The chain carries TRBV28 and TRBJ1-2, with unresolved D. V shed 2 bases and J shed 1 base, with 8 bases lying between them. Germline loops: CDR1 MDHEN, CDR2 SYDVKM. The CDR3 is made up of 14 amino acids.

The chain links TRBV4-1 to TRBJ2-1; D remains unclear. The CDR3 runs to 15 residues. The V end was cut by 0 bases, the J end by 3 bases, with 9 bases between. Looked up from germline, CDR1 is MGHRA and CDR2 is YSYEKL. The CDR3 loop is CASSQDLWSYNEQFF. The CDR3 DNA reads as TGCGCCAGCAGCCAAGATCTGTGGAGCTACAATGAGCAGTTCTTC.

About this clone: Other DNA sequences of this sample code for an identical CDR3. The chain combines TRBV7-2 with TRBJ2-5, with D unclear. Per germline, CDR1 SGHTA and CDR2 FQGNSA. This CDR3 contains 13 residues. Trimming removed 2 bases at V and 5 bases at J, with 9 bases between. CDR3 protein: CASSLSLGETQYF. The CDR3 bases are TGTGCCAGCAGCTTAAGTCTAGGGGAGACCCAGTACTTC.

The chain carries TRBV18 and TRBJ2-1; D is unclear. This CDR3 has 15 residues. V was clipped by 0 bases and J by 9 bases, with 15 bases between them. Per germline, CDR1 KGHSH and CDR2 LQKENI. The CDR3 protein is CASSPPVSLVSEQFF. As DNA, the CDR3 is TGTGCCAGCTCACCACCGGTCTCCCTTGTCTCTGAGCAGTTCTTC.

This chain links TRBV10-1 with TRBJ1-1; weak D call: TRBD1 (6 bases). Germline-derived CDR1 and CDR2 are WNHNN and SYGVQD (reference sequence). CDR3 size: 15 residues. Trimming shortened V by 2 bases and J by 0 bases, and 10 bases separated the two germline ends. The CDR3 loop is CASSEGQGMNTEAFF. CDR3 in DNA: TGCGCCAGCAGTGAGGGGCAGGGGATGAACACTGAAGCTTTCTTT.

The genes are TRBV7-9 and TRBJ1-1; weak D call: TRBD1 (6 bases). The germline V gene has CDR1 SEHNR and CDR2 FQNEAQ (reference sequence). The CDR3 extends over 15 amino acids. Trimming took off 5 bases at V and 0 bases at J, with 13 bases between the two ends. As DNA, the CDR3 is TGTGCCAGCAGCCCCGGACAGTACGTGAACACTGAAGCTTTCTTT. The encoded protein is CASSPGQYVNTEAFF.

This clone was counted once. The V call is TRBV28, the J call TRBJ1-1, with 9 bases that match TRBD1. J lost 1 base, V lost 5 bases, and 8 bases had no gene match. The CDR3 is 16 residues long. Germline V lookup: CDR1 MDHEN, CDR2 SYDVKM. The CDR3 spells CASSIPWTGENTEAFF. CDR3 in DNA: TGTGCCAGCAGTATCCCGTGGACAGGGGAGAACACTGAAGCTTTCTTT. Variable domain in full (rest from reference TRBV28 and TRBJ1-1): DVKVTQSSRYLVKRTGEKVFLECVQDMDHENMFWYRQDPGLGLRLIYFSYDVKMKEKGDIPEGYSVSREKKERFSLILESASTNQTSMYLCASSIPWTGENTEAFFGQGTRLTVV.

CDR3 residues: CASSSGLDTQYF. In nucleotides, the CDR3 is TGTGCCAGCAGCTCGGGACTAGATACGCAGTATTTT. This chain joins TRBV5-6 and TRBJ2-3; a possible D gene is TRBD2 (6 bases). From germline, CDR1 is SGHDT and CDR2 YYEEEE. This CDR3 contains 12 residues. Trimming took off 3 bases at V and 5 bases at J, with 7 bases between the two ends.

The count of this clone is one. V usage is TRBV7-9 and J usage is TRBJ2-3; TRBD1 matches at 9 bases. Germline V gene data show CDR1 as SEHNR and CDR2 as FQNEAQ (reference sequence). The J segment lost 3 bases and the V segment lost 7 bases, leaving 5 bases of the junction unmatched. CDR3 length: 14 residues. The CDR3 region is CASKPGTGTDTQYF. DNA of the CDR3: TGTGCCAGCAAACCCGGGACAGGGACAGATACGCAGTATTTT.